Here is one TCR beta chain with its context. What it binds is not known. Between the trimmed V and J ends, which lost 3 bases and 3 bases, there was a span of 15 bases. The germline V gene has CDR1 LNHDA and CDR2 SQIVND (reference sequence). The CDR3 is 15 amino acids. Fresh peripheral blood, about 10 ml, was the PBMC source. The data originate from a study of Graves' ophthalmopathy and Graves' hyperthyroidism. Study findings and constraints: In blood, most expanded thyroid clonotypes above 0.001 frequency were also detected.

CDR3 regions of TCR beta were amplified from RNA transcripts. First-round RT-PCR employed HTBI primers, with a second-round multiplex PCR after it. Via MiXCR, TCRdb re-called the multiplex PCR reads, giving one row per CDR3 protein. The sample has 650,000 to 900,000 distinct CDR3 sequences, roughly 41% seen once. This TCR derives from an adult man with Graves' ophthalmopathy. The J gene is TRBJ2-7, the V gene TRBV19, with unresolved D. What was sequenced was peripheral blood. The CDR3 bases are TGTGCCAGTAGTATGGGTCGAGACGAGTACTACGAGCAGTACTTC. Translation gives CASSMGRDEYYEQYF.